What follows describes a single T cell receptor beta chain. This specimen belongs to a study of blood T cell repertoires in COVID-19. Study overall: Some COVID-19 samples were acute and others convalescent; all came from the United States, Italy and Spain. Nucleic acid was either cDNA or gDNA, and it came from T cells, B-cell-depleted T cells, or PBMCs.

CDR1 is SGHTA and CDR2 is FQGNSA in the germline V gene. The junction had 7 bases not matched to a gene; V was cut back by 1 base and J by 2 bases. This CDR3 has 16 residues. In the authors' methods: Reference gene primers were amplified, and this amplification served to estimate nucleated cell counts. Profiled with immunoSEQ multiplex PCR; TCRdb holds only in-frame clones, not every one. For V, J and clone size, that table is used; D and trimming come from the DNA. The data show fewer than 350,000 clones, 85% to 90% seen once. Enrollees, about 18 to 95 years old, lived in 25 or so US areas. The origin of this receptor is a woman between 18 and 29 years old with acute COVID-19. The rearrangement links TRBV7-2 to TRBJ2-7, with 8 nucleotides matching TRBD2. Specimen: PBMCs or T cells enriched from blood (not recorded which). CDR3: CASSLVPAGGTYEQYF. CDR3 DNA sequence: TGTGCCAGCAGCTTAGTTCCTGCGGGAGGCACCTACGAGCAGTACTTC. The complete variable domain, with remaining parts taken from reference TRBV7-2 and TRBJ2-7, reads GAGVSQSPSNKVTEKGKDVELRCDPISGHTALYWYRQSLGQGLEFLIYFQGNSAPDKSGLPSDRFSAERTGGSVSTLTIQRTQQEDSAVYLCASSLVPAGGTYEQYFGPGTRLTVT.